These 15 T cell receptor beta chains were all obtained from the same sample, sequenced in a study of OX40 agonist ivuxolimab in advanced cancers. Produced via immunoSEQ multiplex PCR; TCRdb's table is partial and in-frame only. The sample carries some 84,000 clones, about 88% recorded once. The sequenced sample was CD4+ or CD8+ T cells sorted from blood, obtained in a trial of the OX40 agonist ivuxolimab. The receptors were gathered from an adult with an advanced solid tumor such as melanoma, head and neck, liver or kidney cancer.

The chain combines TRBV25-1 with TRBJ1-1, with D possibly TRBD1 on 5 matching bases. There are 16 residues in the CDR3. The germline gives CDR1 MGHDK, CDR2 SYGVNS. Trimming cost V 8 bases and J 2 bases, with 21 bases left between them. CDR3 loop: CASEGGRAFFNTEAFF. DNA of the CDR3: TGTGCCAGCGAGGGTGGCAGGGCCTTTTTCAACACTGAAGCTTTCTTT.

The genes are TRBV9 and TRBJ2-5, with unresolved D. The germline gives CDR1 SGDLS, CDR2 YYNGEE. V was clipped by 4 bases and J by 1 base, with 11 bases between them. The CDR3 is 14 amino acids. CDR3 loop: CASSPPGLQETQYF. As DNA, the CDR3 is TGTGCCAGCAGCCCCCCGGGCCTCCAAGAGACCCAGTACTTC. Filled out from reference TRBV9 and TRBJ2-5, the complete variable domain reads DSGVTQTPKHLITATGQRVTLRCSPRSGDLSVYWYQQSLDQGLQFLIQYYNGEERAKGNILERFSAQQFPDLHSELNLSSLELGDSALYFCASSPPGLQETQYFGPGTRLLVL.

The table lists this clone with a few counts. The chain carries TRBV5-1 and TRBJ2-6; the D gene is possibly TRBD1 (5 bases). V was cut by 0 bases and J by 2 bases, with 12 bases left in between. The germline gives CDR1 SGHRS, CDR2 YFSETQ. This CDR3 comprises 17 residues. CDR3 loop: CASSLGGAGAGANVLTF. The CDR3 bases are TGCGCCAGCAGCTTGGGGGGCGCTGGGGCTGGGGCCAACGTCCTGACTTTC.

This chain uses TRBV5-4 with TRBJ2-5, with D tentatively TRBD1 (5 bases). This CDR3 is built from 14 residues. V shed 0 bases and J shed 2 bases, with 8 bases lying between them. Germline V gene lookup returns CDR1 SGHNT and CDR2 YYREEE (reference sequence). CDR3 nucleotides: TGTGCCAGCAGCTTGGGGGGCTCACAAGAGACCCAGTACTTC. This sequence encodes CASSLGGSQETQYF.

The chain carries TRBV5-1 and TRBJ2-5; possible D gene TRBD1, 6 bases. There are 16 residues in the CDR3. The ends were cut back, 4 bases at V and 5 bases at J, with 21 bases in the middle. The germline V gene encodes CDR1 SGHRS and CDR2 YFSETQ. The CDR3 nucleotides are TGCGCCAGCAGCACGATGCCACAGGGCCGAGGGGAGACCCAGTACTTC. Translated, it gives CASSTMPQGRGETQYF.

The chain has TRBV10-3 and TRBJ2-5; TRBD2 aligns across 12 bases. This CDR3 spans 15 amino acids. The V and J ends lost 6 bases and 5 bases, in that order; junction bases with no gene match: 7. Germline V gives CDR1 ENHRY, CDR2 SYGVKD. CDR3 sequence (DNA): TGTGCCATCAGGGGTACTAGCGGGGGGCTTGAGACCCAGTACTTC. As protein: CAIRGTSGGLETQYF.

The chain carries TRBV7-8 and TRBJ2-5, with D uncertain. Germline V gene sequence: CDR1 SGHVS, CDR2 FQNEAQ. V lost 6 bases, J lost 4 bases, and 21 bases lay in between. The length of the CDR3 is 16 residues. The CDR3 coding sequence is TGTGCCAGCAGGATAGGTGGGCTAGTGGGTGGAGAGACCCAGTACTTC. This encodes CASRIGGLVGGETQYF.

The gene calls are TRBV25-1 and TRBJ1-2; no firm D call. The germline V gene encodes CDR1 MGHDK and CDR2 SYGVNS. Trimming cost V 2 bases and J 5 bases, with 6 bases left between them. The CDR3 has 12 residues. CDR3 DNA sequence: TGTGCCAGCAGTGAACAAGTTTATGGCTACACCTTC. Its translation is CASSEQVYGYTF.

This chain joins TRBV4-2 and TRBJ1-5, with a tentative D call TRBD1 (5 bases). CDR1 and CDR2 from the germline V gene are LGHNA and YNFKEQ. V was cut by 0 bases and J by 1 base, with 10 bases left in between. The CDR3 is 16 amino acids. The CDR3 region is CASSQDGAASNQPQHF. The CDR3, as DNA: TGTGCCAGCAGCCAAGATGGGGCCGCCAGCAATCAGCCCCAGCATTTT.

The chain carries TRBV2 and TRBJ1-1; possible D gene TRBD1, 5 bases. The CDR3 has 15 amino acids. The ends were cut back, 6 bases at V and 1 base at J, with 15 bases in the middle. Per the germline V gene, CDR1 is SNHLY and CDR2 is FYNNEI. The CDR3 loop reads CASRDRDGGNTEAFF. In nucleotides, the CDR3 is TGTGCCAGCAGAGACCGGGACGGGGGGAACACTGAAGCTTTCTTT.

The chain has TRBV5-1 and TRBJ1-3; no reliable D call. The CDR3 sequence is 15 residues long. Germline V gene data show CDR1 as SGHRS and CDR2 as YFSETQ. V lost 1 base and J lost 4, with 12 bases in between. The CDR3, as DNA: TGCGCCAGCAGCTTGAATCCCCAGACCGGAAACACCATATATTTT. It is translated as CASSLNPQTGNTIYF.

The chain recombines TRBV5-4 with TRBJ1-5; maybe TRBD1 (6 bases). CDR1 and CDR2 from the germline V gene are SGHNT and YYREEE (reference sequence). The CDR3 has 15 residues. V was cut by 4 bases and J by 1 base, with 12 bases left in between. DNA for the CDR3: TGTGCCAGCAGCCGCGGAGGACAGAGCAATCAGCCCCAGCATTTT. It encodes CASSRGGQSNQPQHF.

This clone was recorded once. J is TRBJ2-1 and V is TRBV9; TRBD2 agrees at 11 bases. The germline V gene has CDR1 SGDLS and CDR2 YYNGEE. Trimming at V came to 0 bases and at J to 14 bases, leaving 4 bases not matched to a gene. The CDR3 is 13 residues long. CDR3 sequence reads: CASSVGLAGREFF. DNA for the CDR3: TGTGCCAGCAGCGTAGGACTAGCGGGGAGGGAGTTCTTC.

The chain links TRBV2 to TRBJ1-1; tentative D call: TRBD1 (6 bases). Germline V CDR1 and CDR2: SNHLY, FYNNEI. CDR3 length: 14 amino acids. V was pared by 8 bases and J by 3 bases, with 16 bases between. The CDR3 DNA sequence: TGTGCCAGCCGAATTACAGGGAGCGACACTGAAGCTTTCTTT. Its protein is CASRITGSDTEAFF.

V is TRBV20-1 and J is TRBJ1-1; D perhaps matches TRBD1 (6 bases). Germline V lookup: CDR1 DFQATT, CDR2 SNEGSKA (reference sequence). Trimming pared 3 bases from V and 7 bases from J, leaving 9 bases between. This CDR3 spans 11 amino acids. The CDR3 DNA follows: TGCAGTGCTAGTCGGACAGTTGAAGCTTTCTTT. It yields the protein CSASRTVEAFF.